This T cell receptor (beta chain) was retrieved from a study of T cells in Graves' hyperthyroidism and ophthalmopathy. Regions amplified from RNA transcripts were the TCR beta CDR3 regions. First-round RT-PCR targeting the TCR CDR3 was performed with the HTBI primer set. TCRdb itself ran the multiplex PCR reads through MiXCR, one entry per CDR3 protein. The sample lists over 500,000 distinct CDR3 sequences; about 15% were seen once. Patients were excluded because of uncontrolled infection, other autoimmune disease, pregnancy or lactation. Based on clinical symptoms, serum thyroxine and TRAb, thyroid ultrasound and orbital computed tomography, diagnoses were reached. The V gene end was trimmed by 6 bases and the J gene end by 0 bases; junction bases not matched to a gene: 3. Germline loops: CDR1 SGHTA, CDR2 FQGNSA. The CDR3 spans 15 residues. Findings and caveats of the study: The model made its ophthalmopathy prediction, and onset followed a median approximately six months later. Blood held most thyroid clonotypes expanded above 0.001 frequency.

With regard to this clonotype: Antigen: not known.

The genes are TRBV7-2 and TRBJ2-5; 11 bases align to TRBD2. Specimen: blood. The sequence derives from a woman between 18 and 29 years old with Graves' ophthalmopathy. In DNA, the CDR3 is TGTGCCAGCAGTTGGGGACTAGCGGACCAAGAGACCCAGTACTTC. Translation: CASSWGLADQETQYF.